What follows are 10 T cell receptor beta chains derived from one specimen sequenced in a study of blood T cell repertoires in COVID-19. Generated by immunoSEQ multiplex PCR, the TCRdb table keeps only in-frame clones and is missing some. The repertoire includes about 130,000 clones, more than 75% of them detected once, and more than 5% sits in the top ten. What was sequenced was PBMCs or T cells enriched from blood (not recorded which). Receptors were obtained from a woman aged 45 to 65 who had recovered from COVID-19.

The chain is built from TRBV15 and TRBJ2-7; D may be TRBD2 (6 bases). V lost 3 bases, J lost 6 bases, and 18 bases lay in between. This CDR3 is 15 amino acids long. Germline CDR1 and CDR2: LNHNV and YYDKDF (reference sequence). The CDR3 nucleotides read TGTGCCACCAGCAGGCGGGACCCGGGCCGGGGCGAGCAGTACGTC. It codes for CATSRRDPGRGEQYV.

The gene calls are TRBV24-1 and TRBJ2-5; 7 positions agree with TRBD1. This CDR3 spans 16 amino acids. The V and J ends lost 4 bases and 2 bases, in that order; junction bases with no gene match: 9. Germline V gene lookup returns CDR1 KGHDR and CDR2 SFDVKD. Here the CDR3 reads CATSDPQGTDQETQYF. CDR3 nucleotides: TGTGCCACCAGTGACCCACAAGGGACAGATCAAGAGACCCAGTACTTC.

The chain carries TRBV12-3 or TRBV12-4 and TRBJ2-7; tentative D call: TRBD1 (6 bases). CDR3 length: 13 residues. The germline V and J ends were trimmed by 3 bases and 2 bases, with 8 bases remaining between them. In DNA, the CDR3 is TGTGCCAGCAGTTTGGACAGAGCCTACGAGCAGTACTTC. Protein sequence: CASSLDRAYEQYF.

This clone has more than one count but fewer than ten. Here the CDR3 reads CASSDREMDTQYF. DNA of the CDR3: TGTGCCAGCAGTGACCGGGAAATGGATACGCAGTATTTT. The gene calls are TRBV6-4 and TRBJ2-3; perhaps TRBD2 as D (5 bases). V was trimmed by 2 bases and J by 6 bases, leaving 9 bases between them. This CDR3 contains 13 residues. Germline V gives CDR1 MRHNA, CDR2 SNTAGT.

The rearrangement joins TRBV6-1 to TRBJ1-1; D might be TRBD1 (5 bases). CDR1 and CDR2 from the germline V gene are MNHNS and SASEGT. V was pared by 3 bases and J by 11 bases, with 16 bases between. The CDR3 is made up of 13 amino acids. The CDR3 loop reads CASSDQGLGGAFF. The DNA for the CDR3 is TGTGCCAGCAGTGACCAGGGCCTTGGTGGGGCTTTCTTT.

The table lists this clone with a count of one. In DNA form, the CDR3 reads TGTGCCAGCACTCGTGACAGGGATTCTGGCTACACCTTC. Translated: CASTRDRDSGYTF. The J gene is TRBJ1-2, the V gene TRBV19; TRBD1 matches 7 bases. Germline-derived CDR1 and CDR2 are LNHDA and SQIVND (reference sequence). V dropped 9 bases and J dropped 7; count of bases not matched to a gene: 11. CDR3 length: 13 residues.

This clone was counted only a few times. This chain links TRBV5-8 with TRBJ2-4, with D unresolved. CDR1 is SGHTS, CDR2 YDEGEE, per germline. The CDR3 loop spans 16 amino acids. The germline V and J ends were trimmed by 0 bases and 0 bases, with 10 bases remaining between them. The CDR3: CASSLVPNIAKNIQYF. CDR3 DNA: TGTGCCAGCAGCTTGGTTCCGAACATAGCCAAAAACATTCAGTACTTC.

This clone was detected only a few times. V usage is TRBV18 and J usage is TRBJ2-3; TRBD1 matches at 7 bases. The CDR3 has 15 amino acids. Per the germline V gene, CDR1 is KGHSH and CDR2 is LQKENI. The trim removed 1 base at V and 7 bases at J, leaving 8 bases unmatched. Here the CDR3 DNA reads TGTGCCAGCTCACCACGGGACAGAATCCCGAATACGCAGTATTTT. It codes for CASSPRDRIPNTQYF.

The rearrangement joins TRBV18 to TRBJ2-1; TRBD1 matches 7 bases. V lost 2 bases, J lost 8 bases, and 3 bases stayed unmatched. The CDR3 has 13 residues. Looked up from germline, CDR1 is KGHSH and CDR2 is LQKENI. CDR3 coding DNA: TGTGCCAGCTCACCAAACAGGGGAGATGAGCAGTTCTTC. It encodes CASSPNRGDEQFF.

V is TRBV11-2 and J is TRBJ1-2; TRBD1 agrees at 8 bases. The CDR3 length is 14 residues. Losses at the gene ends were 3 bases for V and 3 bases for J; bases not matched to a gene: 3. Germline V lookup: CDR1 SGHAT, CDR2 FQNNGV. This CDR3 is CASSLTGEHYGYTF. The DNA of the CDR3 is TGTGCCAGCAGCTTGACAGGGGAACACTATGGCTACACCTTC.